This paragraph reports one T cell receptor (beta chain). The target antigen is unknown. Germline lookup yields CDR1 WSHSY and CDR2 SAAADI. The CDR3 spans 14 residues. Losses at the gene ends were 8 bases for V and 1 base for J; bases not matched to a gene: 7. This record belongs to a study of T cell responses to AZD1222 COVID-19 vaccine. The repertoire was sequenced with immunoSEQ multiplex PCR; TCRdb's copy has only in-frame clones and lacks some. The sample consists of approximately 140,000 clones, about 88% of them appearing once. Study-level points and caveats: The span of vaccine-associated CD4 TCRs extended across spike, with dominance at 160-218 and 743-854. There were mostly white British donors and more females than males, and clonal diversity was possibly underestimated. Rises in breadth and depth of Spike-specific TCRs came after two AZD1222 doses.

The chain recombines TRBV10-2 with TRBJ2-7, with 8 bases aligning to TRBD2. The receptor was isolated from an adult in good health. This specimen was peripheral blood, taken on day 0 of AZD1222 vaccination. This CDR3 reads CASGRLALSYEQYF. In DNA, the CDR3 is TGCGCCAGCGGTCGACTAGCGCTTTCCTACGAGCAGTACTTC.